The rows below give T cell receptor beta chains drawn from one sample of a study of blood T cell repertoires in COVID-19. Only in-frame clones appear in the TCRdb table, and some are missing; sequencing was by immunoSEQ multiplex PCR. The data show under 250,000 clones, approximately 85% seen once. Sequenced sample: peripheral blood. The receptor set was obtained from a woman aged 80 or over with COVID-19, enrolled during active disease. CDR3s include the opening cysteine and the closing phenylalanine or tryptophan. D genes are given only for firm matches. Some rows mark clone size as missing; the rest say once, few, many or name a class of expanded clone.

>.|TRBJ1-1|.|TRBV5-1
CASSKGDNTEAFF
TGCGCCAGCTCCAAGGGGGACAACACTGAAGCTTTCTTT
>TRBD1|TRBJ2-5|.|TRBV18
CASSPPGTGGTETQYF
TGTGCCAGCTCACCACCGGGGACAGGGGGAACAGAGACCCAGTACTTC
>.|TRBJ1-1|.|TRBV5-7
CASSLGNRTINTEAFF
TGTGCCAGCAGCTTGGGGAACAGGACTATTAACACTGAAGCTTTCTTT
>TRBD1|TRBJ2-5|.|TRBV5-4
CASSSGTGTETQYF
TGTGCCAGCAGCTCCGGGACAGGGACCGAGACCCAGTACTTC
>TRBD2|TRBJ2-5|.|TRBV11-1
CASSLGVGLAGETQYF
TGTGCCAGCAGCTTAGGGGTGGGACTAGCAGGAGAGACCCAGTACTTC
>.|TRBJ2-2|.|TRBV5-4
CASTWGQPNTGELFF
TGTGCCAGCACCTGGGGGCAGCCGAACACCGGGGAGCTGTTTTTT
>TRBD1|TRBJ1-4|.|TRBV6-5
CASSSAGGNEKLFF
TGTGCCAGCAGTTCCGCAGGGGGTAATGAAAAACTGTTTTTT
>TRBD1|TRBJ1-5|.|TRBV28
CASWDRGHQPQHF
TGTGCCAGTTGGGACAGGGGTCATCAGCCCCAGCATTTT
>TRBD2|TRBJ2-2|.|TRBV5-4
CASSSSLAGGGGELFF
TGTGCCAGCAGCTCAAGTCTAGCGGGGGGAGGCGGGGAGCTGTTTTTT
>.|TRBJ1-3|.|TRBV6-5
CASASTASGNTIYF
TGTGCCAGCGCCTCGACAGCCTCTGGAAACACCATATATTTT
>.|TRBJ1-5|.|TRBV30
CAWSAGKGNQPQHF
TGTGCCTGGAGTGCAGGGAAGGGCAATCAGCCCCAGCATTTT
>TRBD1|TRBJ2-1|.|TRBV3-1/TRBV3-2
CASSPTGVRGDEQFF
TGTGCCAGCAGCCCGACAGGGGTCAGGGGCGATGAGCAGTTCTTC
>.|TRBJ1-1|.|TRBV6-2/TRBV6-3
CASSSPGWYEAFF
TGTGCCAGCAGTTCCCCCGGGTGGTACGAAGCTTTCTTT
>TRBD1|TRBJ2-1|.|TRBV9
CASSALNGGRGQGDNEQFF
TGTGCCAGCAGCGCACTCAATGGGGGGAGGGGACAGGGAGACAATGAGCAGTTCTTC
>TRBD2|TRBJ2-1|few|TRBV29-1
CSAGVLAGVYNEQFF
TGCAGCGCCGGTGTCCTAGCGGGGGTATACAATGAGCAGTTCTTC
>.|TRBJ1-1|.|TRBV29-1
CSVFGGTEAFF
TGCAGCGTGTTCGGCGGCACTGAAGCTTTCTTT
>.|TRBJ1-4|.|TRBV10-2
CASSDGAGLGNEKLFF
TGCGCCAGCAGTGATGGGGCAGGGCTAGGGAATGAAAAACTGTTTTTT
>TRBD1|TRBJ1-1|once|TRBV27
CASSRGTGQNTEAFF
TGTGCCAGCAGTAGGGGGACAGGCCAGAACACTGAAGCTTTCTTT
>.|TRBJ1-6|.|TRBV18
CASSPTGYDNSPLHF
TGTGCCAGCTCACCTACAGGGTACGATAATTCACCCCTCCACTTT
>.|TRBJ1-1|.|TRBV28
CASTVIQGNTEAFF
TGTGCCAGCACCGTTATACAGGGGAACACTGAAGCTTTCTTT
>.|TRBJ1-2|.|TRBV3-1/TRBV3-2
CASSARLFRDGYTF
TGTGCCAGCAGCGCCCGTCTCTTCAGGGATGGCTACACCTTC
>.|TRBJ1-1|.|TRBV12-3/TRBV12-4
CASSLSGQPEAFF
TGTGCCAGCAGTTTAAGCGGCCAGCCCGAAGCTTTCTTT
>TRBD1|TRBJ2-2|.|TRBV28
CAIPSGQTNTGELFF
TGTGCCATTCCCTCGGGACAGACTAACACCGGGGAGCTGTTTTTT
>.|TRBJ1-1|few|TRBV3-1/TRBV3-2
CASSQDKNTEAFF
TGTGCCAGCAGCCAAGATAAGAACACTGAAGCTTTCTTT
>TRBD2|TRBJ2-3|.|TRBV5-1
CASSSSGGTALGTDTQYF
TGCGCCAGCAGCTCTAGCGGGGGGACCGCCTTAGGGACAGATACGCAGTATTTT
>.|TRBJ1-6|.|TRBV5-1
CASSLLQGYNSPLHF
TGCGCCAGCAGCCTACTACAGGGTTATAATTCACCCCTCCACTTT
>TRBD2|TRBJ2-3|.|TRBV6-5
CASSYSGGNTDTQYF
TGTGCCAGCAGTTACTCGGGGGGGAACACAGATACGCAGTATTTT
>TRBD2|TRBJ2-1|.|TRBV5-4
CASSLGLAGANLYNEQFF
TGTGCCAGCAGCTTGGGACTAGCGGGGGCGAACCTCTACAATGAGCAGTTCTTC
>TRBD1|TRBJ1-5|.|TRBV15
CATSHRGIGSNQPQHF
TGTGCCACCAGCCACAGGGGAATCGGTAGCAATCAGCCCCAGCATTTT
>.|TRBJ1-1|.|TRBV10-2
CASSEQGSRAFF
TGCGCCAGCAGTGAGCAAGGGAGCAGAGCTTTCTTT
>.|TRBJ1-5|.|TRBV7-9
CASSSLNQPQHF
TGTGCCAGCAGCTCCCTCAATCAGCCCCAGCATTTT
>TRBD1|TRBJ1-1|.|TRBV5-1
CASSSLTGSNTEAFF
TGCGCCAGCAGCTCCCTGACAGGGTCTAACACTGAAGCTTTCTTT
>TRBD1|TRBJ1-3|once|TRBV27
CASSLIGGPGNTIYF
TGTGCCAGCAGTTTAATAGGGGGCCCTGGAAACACCATATATTTT
>TRBD2|TRBJ2-5|once|TRBV6-6
CASSYLGLAGGTQYF
TGTGCCAGCAGTTACCTGGGACTAGCGGGGGGGACCCAGTACTTC
>.|TRBJ1-2|.|TRBV12-3/TRBV12-4
CASSSGLRVGYTF
TGTGCCAGCAGTTCCGGACTCCGGGTTGGCTACACCTTC
>.|TRBJ2-5|once|TRBV6-5
CASSYQASVGKETQYF
TGTGCCAGCAGTTACCAGGCTAGCGTGGGAAAAGAGACCCAGTACTTC
>.|TRBJ1-5|.|TRBV5-1
CASSLGGGNQPQHF
TGCGCCAGCAGCTTAGGAGGAGGCAATCAGCCCCAGCATTTT
>TRBD1|TRBJ1-4|.|TRBV2
CASLATGQSEKLFF
TGTGCCAGTCTTGCGACAGGGCAGAGCGAAAAACTGTTTTTT
>.|TRBJ2-5|few|TRBV4-1
CASSRGGLETQYF
TGCGCCAGCAGCCGGGGGGGCCTAGAGACCCAGTACTTC
>TRBD2|TRBJ2-1|.|TRBV19
CASSIVGGSSYNEQFF
TGTGCCAGTAGTATTGTGGGGGGGAGCTCCTACAATGAGCAGTTCTTC
>.|TRBJ2-7|once|TRBV7-2
CASSLEWDTTYEQYF
TGTGCCAGCAGCTTAGAATGGGACACTACCTACGAGCAGTACTTC
>TRBD1|TRBJ1-2|.|TRBV2
CASTGTANYGYTF
TGTGCCAGCACCGGGACAGCTAACTATGGCTACACCTTC
>TRBD2|TRBJ2-2|.|TRBV11-3
CASSSGEDTGELFF
TGTGCCAGCAGCAGCGGGGAGGACACCGGGGAGCTGTTTTTT
>.|TRBJ2-7|few|TRBV28
CASSLLQAGQYF
TGTGCCAGCAGTTTATTACAGGCCGGGCAGTACTTC
>TRBD1|TRBJ1-4|.|TRBV19
CASSPVGTVNEKLFF
TGTGCCAGTAGTCCCGTTGGGACAGTTAATGAAAAACTGTTTTTT
>.|TRBJ1-3|.|TRBV19
CASSVDRRNTIYF
TGTGCCAGTAGTGTGGACAGACGAAACACCATATATTTT
>TRBD1|TRBJ1-1|.|TRBV6-2/TRBV6-3
CASSTVHRGLTEAFF
TGTGCCAGCAGCACCGTCCACAGGGGATTAACTGAAGCTTTCTTT
>.|TRBJ1-2|.|TRBV10-3
CAISDSRGYGYTF
TGTGCCATCAGTGACTCTCGGGGGTATGGCTACACCTTC
>TRBD2|TRBJ2-7|.|TRBV30
CAWAGGNYEQYF
TGTGCCTGGGCGGGGGGGAATTACGAGCAGTACTTC
>.|TRBJ2-1|.|TRBV19
CATGRGVYNEQFF
TGTGCGACAGGGCGGGGTGTCTACAATGAGCAGTTCTTC
>TRBD1|TRBJ1-6|.|TRBV3-1/TRBV3-2
CASSQNTGVRSPLHF
TGTGCCAGCAGCCAAAACACAGGGGTGAGATCACCCCTCCACTTT
>.|TRBJ2-5|.|TRBV7-2
CASSLRGRETQYF
TGTGCCAGCAGCTTACGGGGAAGGGAGACCCAGTACTTC
>TRBD1|TRBJ1-5|few|TRBV5-5
CASSTDRVSQPQHF
TGTGCCAGCAGCACGGACAGGGTGAGTCAGCCCCAGCATTTT
>TRBD2|TRBJ2-1|.|TRBV3-1/TRBV3-2
CASSQGGSGGPYNEQFF
TGTGCCAGCAGCCAAGGGGGTAGCGGGGGCCCCTACAATGAGCAGTTCTTC
>TRBD2|TRBJ2-7|.|TRBV6-2/TRBV6-3
CASSYSRTSGGHYEQYF
TGTGCCAGCAGTTACTCGAGGACTAGCGGGGGCCACTACGAGCAGTACTTC
>TRBD1|TRBJ1-2|.|TRBV10-2
CASSSGQGNYGYTF
TGCGCCAGCAGTTCGGGACAGGGGAACTATGGCTACACCTTC
>.|TRBJ1-1|once|TRBV5-1
CASSLSAGVLMNTEAFF
TGCGCCAGCAGCTTGTCGGCAGGGGTCCTAATGAACACTGAAGCTTTCTTT
>.|TRBJ1-5|.|TRBV4-3
CASSQVPYRDQPQHF
TGCGCCAGCAGCCAAGTACCTTACAGGGATCAGCCCCAGCATTTT
>TRBD2|TRBJ2-4|.|TRBV19
CASSIKAGGSNIQYF
TGTGCCAGTAGCATTAAAGCGGGGGGATCCAACATTCAGTACTTC